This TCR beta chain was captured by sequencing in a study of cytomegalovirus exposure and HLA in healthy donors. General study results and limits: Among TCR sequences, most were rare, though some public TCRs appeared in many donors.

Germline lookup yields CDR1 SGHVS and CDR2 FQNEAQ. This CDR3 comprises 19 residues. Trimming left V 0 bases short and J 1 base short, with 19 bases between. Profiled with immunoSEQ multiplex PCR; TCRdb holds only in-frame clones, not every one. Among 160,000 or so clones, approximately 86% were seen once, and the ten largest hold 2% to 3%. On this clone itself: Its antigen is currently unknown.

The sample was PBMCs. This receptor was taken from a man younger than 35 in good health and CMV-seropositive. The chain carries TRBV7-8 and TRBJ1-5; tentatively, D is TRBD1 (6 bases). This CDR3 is CASSLALLRTAISNQPQHF. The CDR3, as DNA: TGTGCCAGCAGCTTAGCGTTACTACGGACAGCGATCAGCAATCAGCCCCAGCATTTT.